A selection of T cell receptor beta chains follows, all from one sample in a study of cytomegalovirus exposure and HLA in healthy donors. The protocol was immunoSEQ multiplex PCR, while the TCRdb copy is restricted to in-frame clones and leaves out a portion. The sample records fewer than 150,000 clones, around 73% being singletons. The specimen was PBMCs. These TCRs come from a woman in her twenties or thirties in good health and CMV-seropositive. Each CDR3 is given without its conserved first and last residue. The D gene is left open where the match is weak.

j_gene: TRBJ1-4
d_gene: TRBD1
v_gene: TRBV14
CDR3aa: ASSRRQGSGEKLF

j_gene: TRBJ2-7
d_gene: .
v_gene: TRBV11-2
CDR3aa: ASSLGALYEQY

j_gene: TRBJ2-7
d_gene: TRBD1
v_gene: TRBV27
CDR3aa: ASSLSRGQLNYEQY

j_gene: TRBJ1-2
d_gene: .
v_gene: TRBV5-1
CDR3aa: ASSLGGSYGYT

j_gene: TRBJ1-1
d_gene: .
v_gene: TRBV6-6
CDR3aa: ASHRVMNTEAF

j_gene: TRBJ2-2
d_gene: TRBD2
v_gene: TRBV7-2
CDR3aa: ASSAGGANTGELF

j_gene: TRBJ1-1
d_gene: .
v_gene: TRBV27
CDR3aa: ASSLYPGFNTEAF

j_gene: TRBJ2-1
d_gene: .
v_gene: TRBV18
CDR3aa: ASSPDWSSYNEQF

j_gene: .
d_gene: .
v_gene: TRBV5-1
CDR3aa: ASSRGGAKNEQY

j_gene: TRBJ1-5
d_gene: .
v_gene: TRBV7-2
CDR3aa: ASSLDYNQPQH

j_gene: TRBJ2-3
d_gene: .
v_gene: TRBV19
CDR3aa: AKIRADTQY

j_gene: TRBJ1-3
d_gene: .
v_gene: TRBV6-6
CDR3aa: ASSYSQGERNTIY

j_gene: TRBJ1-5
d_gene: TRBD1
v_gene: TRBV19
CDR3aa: ASSVAGTGGYQPQH

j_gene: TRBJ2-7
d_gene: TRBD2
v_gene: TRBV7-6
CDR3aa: ASSRGENYEQY

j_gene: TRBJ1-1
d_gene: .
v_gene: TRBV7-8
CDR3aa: ASSFVSRMNTEAF

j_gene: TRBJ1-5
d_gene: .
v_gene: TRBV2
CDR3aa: ASSGGDGFQPQH

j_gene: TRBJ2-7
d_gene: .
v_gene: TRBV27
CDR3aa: ASRSPY

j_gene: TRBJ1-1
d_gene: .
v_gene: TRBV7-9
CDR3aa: ASSLVSREMNTEAF

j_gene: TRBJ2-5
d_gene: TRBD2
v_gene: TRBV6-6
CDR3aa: ASSQGLAGFQETQY

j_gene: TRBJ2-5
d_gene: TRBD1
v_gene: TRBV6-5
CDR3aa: ASSLDRKETQY

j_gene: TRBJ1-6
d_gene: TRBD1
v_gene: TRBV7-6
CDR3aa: ASSWGQTYNSPLH

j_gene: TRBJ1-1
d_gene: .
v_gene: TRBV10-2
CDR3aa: ASRDTGLPEAF

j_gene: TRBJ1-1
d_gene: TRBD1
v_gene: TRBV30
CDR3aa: AWSADRGPNTEAF

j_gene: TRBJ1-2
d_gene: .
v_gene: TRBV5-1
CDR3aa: ASSLDPRNYGYT

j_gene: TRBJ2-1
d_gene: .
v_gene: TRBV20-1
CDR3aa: SRSSYNEQF

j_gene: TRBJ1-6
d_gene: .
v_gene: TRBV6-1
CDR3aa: ASSREVSSPLH

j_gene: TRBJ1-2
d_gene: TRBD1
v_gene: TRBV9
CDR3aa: ASSDRTGEDGYT

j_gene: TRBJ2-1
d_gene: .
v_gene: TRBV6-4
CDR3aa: ASSDGAEQYNEQF

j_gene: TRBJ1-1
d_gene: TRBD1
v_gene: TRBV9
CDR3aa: ASSVGTGTGTEAF

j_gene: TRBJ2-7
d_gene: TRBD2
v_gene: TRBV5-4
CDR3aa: ASSLGTSGGNYEQY

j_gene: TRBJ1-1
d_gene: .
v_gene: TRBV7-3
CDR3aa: ASKKIPGNTEAF

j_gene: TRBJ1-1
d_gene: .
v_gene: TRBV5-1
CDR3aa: ASRRGWSAIQRNTEAF

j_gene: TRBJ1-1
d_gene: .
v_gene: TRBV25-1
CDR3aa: ASSKSTEAF

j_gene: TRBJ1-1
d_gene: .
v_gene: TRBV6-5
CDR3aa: ASSLTGFNTEAF

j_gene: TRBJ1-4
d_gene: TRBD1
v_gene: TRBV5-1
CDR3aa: ASSPTGTGYEKLF

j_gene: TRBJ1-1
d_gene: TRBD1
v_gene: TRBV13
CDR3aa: ASSLIGTGGTEAF

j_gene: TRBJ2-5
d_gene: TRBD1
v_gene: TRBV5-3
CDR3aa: ARSLYRGQETQY

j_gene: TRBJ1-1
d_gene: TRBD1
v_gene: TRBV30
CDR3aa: AWGRGTTEAF

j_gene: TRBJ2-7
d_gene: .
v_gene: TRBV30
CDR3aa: AWSSLETGFSYEQY

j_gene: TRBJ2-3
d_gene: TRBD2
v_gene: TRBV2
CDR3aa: ASKTSGRITDTQY

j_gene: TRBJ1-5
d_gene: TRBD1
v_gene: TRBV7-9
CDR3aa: ASSWDRSPSQPQH

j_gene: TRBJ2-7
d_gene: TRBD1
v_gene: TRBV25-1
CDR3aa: ATSTYRQGVTTYEQY

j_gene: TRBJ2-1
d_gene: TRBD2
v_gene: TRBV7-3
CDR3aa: ASSLSSGAYNEQF

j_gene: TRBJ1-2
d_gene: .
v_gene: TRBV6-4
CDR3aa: ASSLLPGMSHGYT

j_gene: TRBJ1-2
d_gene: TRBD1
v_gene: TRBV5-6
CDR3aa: ASSLGQGSYGYT

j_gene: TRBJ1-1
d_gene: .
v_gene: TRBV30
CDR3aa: AWIGFGREGNTEAF

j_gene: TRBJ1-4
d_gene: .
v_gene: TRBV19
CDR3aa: ASSKQGGEKLF

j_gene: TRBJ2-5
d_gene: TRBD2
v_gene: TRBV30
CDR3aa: AWRPGGGETQY

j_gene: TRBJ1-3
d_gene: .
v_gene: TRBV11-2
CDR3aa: ASRSLGRGPGTIY

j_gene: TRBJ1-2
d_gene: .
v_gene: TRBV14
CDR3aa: ASSQGSGFYT

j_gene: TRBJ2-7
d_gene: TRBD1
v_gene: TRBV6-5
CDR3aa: ASSTGTGMGEQY

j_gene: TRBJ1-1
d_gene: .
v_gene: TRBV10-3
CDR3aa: AINQQGWTEAF

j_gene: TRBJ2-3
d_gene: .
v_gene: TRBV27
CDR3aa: ASSYSISTDTQY

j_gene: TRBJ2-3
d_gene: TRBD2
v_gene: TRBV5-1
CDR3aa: ASSRTGLAGWAQY

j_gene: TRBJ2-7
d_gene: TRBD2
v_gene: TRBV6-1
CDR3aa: ASSELAAYEQY

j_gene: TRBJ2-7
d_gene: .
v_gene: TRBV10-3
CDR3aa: AISEVGYGKVDEQY

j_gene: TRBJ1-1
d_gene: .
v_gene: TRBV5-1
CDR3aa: ASSLGAGMNTEAF